Described below is a single T cell receptor (beta chain) sequence and its context. Germline CDR1 is MGHRA and CDR2 is YSYEKL. V shed 0 bases and J shed 5 bases, with 20 bases lying between them. The CDR3 has 17 residues. This entry belongs to a study of T cell responses to AZD1222 COVID-19 vaccine. The assay was immunoSEQ multiplex PCR, and TCRdb's table has in-frame clones only and misses some. The sample has 100,000 or so clones, just over 85% seen once. The sequences come from peripheral blood, collected on day 0 of AZD1222 vaccination. The receptor comes from an adult in good health. The chain couples TRBV4-1 to TRBJ2-7; tentative D call: TRBD1 (6 bases). The CDR3 DNA sequence: TGCGCCAGCAGCCAAGATTCTCGGACAGATACAAGGAACGAGCAGTACTTC. Its protein is CASSQDSRTDTRNEQYF.